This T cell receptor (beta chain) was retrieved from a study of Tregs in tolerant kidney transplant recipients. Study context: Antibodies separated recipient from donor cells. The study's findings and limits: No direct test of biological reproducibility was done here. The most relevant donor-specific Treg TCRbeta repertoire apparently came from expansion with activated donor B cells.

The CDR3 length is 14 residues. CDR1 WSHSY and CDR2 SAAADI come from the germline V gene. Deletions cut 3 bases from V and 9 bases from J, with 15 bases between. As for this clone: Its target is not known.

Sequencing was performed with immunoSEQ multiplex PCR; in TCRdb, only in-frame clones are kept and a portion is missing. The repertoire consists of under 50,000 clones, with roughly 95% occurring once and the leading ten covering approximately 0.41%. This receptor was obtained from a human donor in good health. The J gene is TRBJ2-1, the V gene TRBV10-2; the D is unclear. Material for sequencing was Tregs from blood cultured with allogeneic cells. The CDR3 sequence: CASSDWAAPGEQFF. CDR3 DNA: TGCGCCAGCAGTGACTGGGCGGCCCCTGGTGAGCAGTTCTTC.